The rows below give T cell receptor beta chains drawn from one sample of a study of blood T cell repertoires in COVID-19. Sequencing was performed with immunoSEQ multiplex PCR; in TCRdb, only in-frame clones are kept and a portion is missing. The sample includes 300,000 to 350,000 clones, 90% seen only once; the top ten take approximately 4.3%. Sequencing was performed on PBMCs or T cells enriched from blood (not recorded which). Receptors were obtained from a woman aged 18-35 years with acute COVID-19. CDR3s include the opening cysteine and the closing phenylalanine or tryptophan. The order of the fields is J gene, V gene, clone size, D gene, CDR3 DNA, CDR3 protein. The D gene is left open where the match is weak. Clone size is stated in some rows and not others, as once, few, many or a class when expanded.

>TRBJ2-2|TRBV9|once|NA
TGTGCCAGCAGCGTACAATCTCGGGTACCGAACACCGGGGAGCTGTTTTTT
CASSVQSRVPNTGELFF
>TRBJ1-1|TRBV5-4|NA|NA
TGTGCCAGCAGCTCGTGGCTGATGAACACTGAAGCTTTCTTT
CASSSWLMNTEAFF
>TRBJ2-1|TRBV7-6|NA|NA
TGTGCCAGCAGCTTAGCAGGGAGCTCCTACAATGAGCAGTTCTTC
CASSLAGSSYNEQFF
>TRBJ2-1|TRBV14|NA|TRBD2
TGTGCCAGCAGCCAAGATGCGGGACTAGCGGGAAATGAGCAGTTCTTC
CASSQDAGLAGNEQFF
>TRBJ2-3|TRBV23-1|NA|TRBD2
TGCGCCAGCAGTCAACCGGGACTAGCGTCCTTTACGCAGTATTTT
CASSQPGLASFTQYF
>TRBJ2-7|TRBV5-6|NA|NA
TGTGCCAGCAGCTTGGGGGGCGGACGGCAGTACTTC
CASSLGGGRQYF
>TRBJ2-1|TRBV28|NA|TRBD2
TGTGCCAGTAGACTAGCGGGAGTAGCATATGAGCAGTTCTTC
CASRLAGVAYEQFF
>TRBJ2-3|TRBV6-5|NA|NA
TGTGCCAGCAGTCCCCGCGGCGGCGCAGATACGCAGTATTTT
CASSPRGGADTQYF
>TRBJ1-6|TRBV6-5|NA|NA
TGTGCCAGCAGTTACAGGGGCCTAATCGAGGCCCTCCACTTT
CASSYRGLIEALHF
>TRBJ1-5|TRBV28|NA|NA
TGTGCCAGCAGCCTGCCTCTAATTAGCAATCAGCCCCAGCATTTT
CASSLPLISNQPQHF
>TRBJ2-1|TRBV11-2|once|TRBD2
TGTGCCAGCAGCTTAAGTGGGGGGGTCCCATACAATGAGCAGTTCTTC
CASSLSGGVPYNEQFF
>TRBJ1-5|TRBV15|once|TRBD1
TGTGCCACCAGCAGTGGGACAGGGAGGCAGCCCCAGCATTTT
CATSSGTGRQPQHF
>TRBJ2-5|TRBV5-1|once|TRBD2
TGCGCCAGCAGCCCACTAGCGGGAGTGGTCCCGGAGACCCAGTACTTC
CASSPLAGVVPETQYF
>TRBJ1-1|TRBV11-3|NA|NA
TGTGCCAGCAGTTACAGGGTTGGGACTGAAGCTTTCTTT
CASSYRVGTEAFF
>TRBJ1-3|TRBV6-6|NA|NA
TGTGCCAGCCGACAGGACTCTGGAAACACCATATATTTT
CASRQDSGNTIYF
>TRBJ1-5|TRBV13|NA|NA
TGTGCCAGCAGCTCCCGGGAGGCAGTCAATCAGCCCCAGCATTTT
CASSSREAVNQPQHF
>TRBJ2-2|TRBV28|NA|TRBD1
TGTGCCAGCAGTTTTTTGGACAGGGGGCTTAACGGGGAGCTGTTTTTT
CASSFLDRGLNGELFF
>TRBJ2-2|TRBV7-9|NA|TRBD2
TGTGCCAGCAGCCCTGGACTAGCGGGAGTCACCGGGGAGCTGTTTTTT
CASSPGLAGVTGELFF
>TRBJ1-6|TRBV11-3|NA|TRBD1
TGTGCCAGCAGCTTAGTAGGGACAGAGGATTCACCCCTCCACTTT
CASSLVGTEDSPLHF
>TRBJ2-1|TRBV27|NA|TRBD2
TGTGCCAGCAGTTCCCTACCGCTAGCGGGAGGGCAGGGTGAGCAGTTCTTC
CASSSLPLAGGQGEQFF
>TRBJ2-2|TRBV28|NA|NA
TGTGCCACTTACACGCCAGGATCCACCGGGGAGCTGTTTTTT
CATYTPGSTGELFF
>TRBJ2-7|TRBV14|NA|TRBD1
TGTGCCAGCAGCCGAGGACAGGGAATCGGGGGGCAGTACTTC
CASSRGQGIGGQYF
>TRBJ2-3|TRBV7-9|NA|NA
TGTGCCAGTCTGACGGGAAGGACAGATACGCAGTATTTT
CASLTGRTDTQYF
>TRBJ1-1|TRBV27|NA|NA
TGTGCCAGCAGTTTATCGAAAGGGGGGGGCACTGAAGCTTTCTTT
CASSLSKGGGTEAFF
>TRBJ2-7|TRBV11-3|once|NA
TGTGCCAGCAGCTTAGATTTGCAGGGGGGTTACGAGCAGTACTTC
CASSLDLQGGYEQYF
>TRBJ2-6|TRBV28|once|TRBD1
TGTGCCAGCAGTTCGGACAGGGGGCTATCTGGGGCCAACGTCCTGACTTTC
CASSSDRGLSGANVLTF
>TRBJ2-1|TRBV5-8|once|NA
TGTGCCAGCAGTTTAAGGGGGGGGAGTTTTCTCGGCAACAATGAGCAGTTCTTC
CASSLRGGSFLGNNEQFF
>TRBJ1-2|TRBV6-1|once|TRBD1
TGTGCCAGCAGTGAAGGGACAGGGGGCGAATATGGCTACACCTTC
CASSEGTGGEYGYTF
>TRBJ1-5|TRBV28|few|TRBD1
TGTGCCAGCAGTACGGACAGGGGACTCAATCAGCCCCAGCATTTT
CASSTDRGLNQPQHF
>TRBJ2-5|TRBV5-8|NA|NA
TGTGCCAGCAGCTTGTACAGGGTATCTGGAGAGACCCAGTACTTC
CASSLYRVSGETQYF
>TRBJ1-2|TRBV6-5|NA|TRBD1
TGTGCCAGCGGGGGCCCTGGCAGGGGGATTGGCTACACCTTC
CASGGPGRGIGYTF
>TRBJ1-2|TRBV7-3|NA|TRBD1
TGTGCCAGCAGCTTCGCTCCGGGACAGGGTGGCTACACCTTC
CASSFAPGQGGYTF
>TRBJ1-1|TRBV19|NA|NA
TGTGCCAGTAGTATAGTAAGACGGGTGAACACTGAAGCTTTCTTT
CASSIVRRVNTEAFF
>TRBJ1-2|TRBV7-2|NA|TRBD1
TGTGCCAGCAGCCCGTACCTTGAGGGGGCGCAAGGCTACACCTTC
CASSPYLEGAQGYTF
>TRBJ2-7|TRBV7-6|NA|NA
TGTGCCAGCAGCTTAGTTCCAGGGTCGTGGCACGAGCAGTACTTC
CASSLVPGSWHEQYF
>TRBJ2-1|TRBV5-1|NA|TRBD2
TGCGCCAGCTCCTCTAGCGGGAGACTAAGATGGGATGAGCAGTTCTTC
CASSSSGRLRWDEQFF
>TRBJ2-2|TRBV28|NA|TRBD2
TGTGCCAGTACCTCCGGGACTAGCTCGTGGGGGGCCACCGGGGAGCTGTTTTTT
CASTSGTSSWGATGELFF
>TRBJ1-5|TRBV18|NA|NA
TGTGCCAGCTCACCACGGGGGCATCAGCCCCAGCATTTT
CASSPRGHQPQHF
>TRBJ1-1|TRBV28|NA|NA
TGTGCCAGTAGTTCGGGGGGGGGCCTGAACACTGAAGCTTTCTTT
CASSSGGGLNTEAFF
>TRBJ2-1|TRBV18|NA|TRBD2
TGTGCCAGCTCACCAGGGGAGGGGTCCTACAATGAGCAGTTCTTC
CASSPGEGSYNEQFF
>TRBJ2-7|TRBV5-1|once|TRBD1
TGCGCCAGCAGCATGGGACAGGGAGGTACGCAGTACTTC
CASSMGQGGTQYF
>TRBJ2-6|TRBV4-1|NA|TRBD1
TGCGCCAGCATCGACCCGGGACAGGTCTCTGGGGCCAACGTCCTGACTTTC
CASIDPGQVSGANVLTF
>TRBJ1-1|TRBV28|NA|NA
TGTGCCAGCAGTGATAGCTGGGTGAACACTGAAGCTTTCTTT
CASSDSWVNTEAFF
>TRBJ1-4|TRBV18|NA|NA
TGTGCCAGCTCACCAAGGCCAAGGGGTTTTTTTAAGGAAAAACTGTTTTTT
CASSPRPRGFFKEKLFF
>TRBJ2-1|TRBV5-1|NA|TRBD2
TGCGCCAGCAGCTTATCGGGACTAGACAATGAGCAGTTCTTC
CASSLSGLDNEQFF
>TRBJ2-2|TRBV2|NA|TRBD2
TGTGCCAGCAGTCCCCAAGCGGGAGGGCCCACCGGGGAGCTGTTTTTT
CASSPQAGGPTGELFF
>TRBJ1-6|TRBV7-3|NA|TRBD1
TGTGCCAGCAGCCTACAGGGGGACGACGGTTCACCCCTCCACTTT
CASSLQGDDGSPLHF
>TRBJ1-5|TRBV6-5|NA|TRBD1
TGTGCCAGCACCCTCGGGGACAGACTTAATCAGCCCCAGCATTTT
CASTLGDRLNQPQHF
>TRBJ2-7|TRBV27|NA|TRBD1
TGTGCCAGCAGTCGCTCCGCCGGGACAGGTTCTTCCTACGAGCAGTACTTC
CASSRSAGTGSSYEQYF
>TRBJ1-3|TRBV28|NA|TRBD1
TGTGCCAGCAGTGGGACAGGGTTCGGAAACACCATATATTTT
CASSGTGFGNTIYF
>TRBJ1-2|TRBV3-1/TRBV3-2|NA|NA
TGTGCCAGCAGCCAAGCCTCCGCGGGGGGTGGCTACACCTTC
CASSQASAGGGYTF
>TRBJ1-6|TRBV27|NA|NA
TGTGCCAGCAGTTCCCCCGGGGGACCCCTCCACTTT
CASSSPGGPLHF
>TRBJ2-7|TRBV4-1|NA|NA
TGCGCCAGCAGCCGGAACAAGGGGGTCCAGGTGTCCGACGAGCAGTACTTC
CASSRNKGVQVSDEQYF
>TRBJ1-1|TRBV9|NA|NA
TGTGCCAGCAGCGTAGGGGGGTCGACAGGTGAAGCTTTCTTT
CASSVGGSTGEAFF
>TRBJ2-1|TRBV27|NA|TRBD1
TGTGCCAGCAGTCCTACCGACAGGGGCTGGGGGAATGAGCAGTTCTTC
CASSPTDRGWGNEQFF
>TRBJ1-1|TRBV28|NA|NA
TGTGCCACCCAATTGGAGTTGGGTGGTGAAGCTTTCTTT
CATQLELGGEAFF
>TRBJ1-3|TRBV5-6|once|NA
TGTGCCAGCAGCTTGATTCGGGAGTTTAGCTCTGGAAACACCATATATTTT
CASSLIREFSSGNTIYF
>TRBJ2-3|TRBV10-3|NA|TRBD2
TGTGCCATCAGTGACGGGACTAGCGCTGGTAATACGCAGTATTTT
CAISDGTSAGNTQYF
>TRBJ2-2|TRBV4-1|NA|TRBD1
TGCGCCAGCAGCCACGGGCCGGGACAGGGTTGGACCGGGGAGCTGTTTTTT
CASSHGPGQGWTGELFF
>TRBJ2-7|TRBV19|NA|TRBD1
TGTGCCAGTAGTATCAGGGGGCAATACGAGCAGTACTTC
CASSIRGQYEQYF